The rows below give T cell receptor beta chains drawn from one sample of a study of T-cell reconstitution after alpha-beta-depleted transplantation in children. TCRdb used MiXCR to reprocess the PCR reads, holding one entry per CDR3 protein. Among nearly 200,000 distinct CDR3 sequences, just under 6.5% were seen once, and the ten largest hold 4.5%. The input for sequencing was PBMCs, taken before TCRalphabeta/CD19-depleted stem cell transplant. The receptors were sampled from a girl under two years old with combined immunodeficiency, due to receive a stem cell transplant. The CDR3 runs from the conserved cysteine through the conserved F or W. D genes are given only for firm matches. A clone size is listed for some rows: how often the clone was seen (once, few, many), or a class if it is expanded.

D gene | clone size | J gene | CDR3 length | V gene | CDR3 DNA | CDR3 protein
NA | many | TRBJ2-2 | 17 | TRBV18 | TGTGCCAGCTCACCAGTTATGGGATCCGCGAACACCGGGGAGCTGTTTTTT | CASSPVMGSANTGELFF
TRBD1 | many | TRBJ1-6 | 14 | TRBV6-1 | TGTGCCAGCAGGACGGACAGGGTTCATTCACCCCTCCACTTT | CASRTDRVHSPLHF
NA | few | TRBJ1-5 | 14 | TRBV7-9 | TGTGCCAGCACCGATGGGCAGAGCAATCAGCCCCAGCATTTT | CASTDGQSNQPQHF
NA | many | TRBJ2-1 | 12 | TRBV29-1 | TGCAGCGTACTACTAGGTTTCAATGAGCAGTTCTTC | CSVLLGFNEQFF
TRBD1 | NA | TRBJ2-5 | 16 | TRBV28 | TGTGCCAGCAGCTCACCACTACAGGGGGAGCAAGAGACCCAGTACTTC | CASSSPLQGEQETQYF
TRBD1 | few | TRBJ2-7 | 15 | TRBV4-3 | TGCGCCAGCAGCCAGAGGGACAGGGGGCCCCGCGAGCAGTACTTC | CASSQRDRGPREQYF
TRBD2 | many | TRBJ2-5 | 17 | TRBV24-1 | TGTGCCACCAGTGAATCTGGACTAGCGGGACGTGGAGAGACCCAGTACTTC | CATSESGLAGRGETQYF
NA | many | TRBJ2-1 | 10 | TRBV29-1 | TGCAGCGGCGGAAACAATGAGCAGTTCTTC | CSGGNNEQFF
TRBD2 | many | TRBJ2-3 | 15 | TRBV6-1 | TGTGCCAGCAGAGCGCGGGAGGGCCGACCAGATACGCAGTATTTT | CASRAREGRPDTQYF
NA | many | TRBJ1-2 | 12 | TRBV29-1 | TGCAGCGTTGAGGGAGCCGACTATGGCTACACCTTC | CSVEGADYGYTF
NA | many | TRBJ2-3 | 17 | TRBV28 | TGTGCCAGCAGTTTATTCTCAGAGTCCCCTAGCACAGATACGCAGTATTTT | CASSLFSESPSTDTQYF
TRBD2 | NA | TRBJ2-7 | 14 | TRBV7-8 | TGTGCCAGCAGCCCCTGGGGGGGGGGATACGAGCAGTACTTC | CASSPWGGGYEQYF
NA | NA | TRBJ2-1 | 13 | TRBV5-6 | TGTGCCAGGGGCGCCGGACAGCCCAATGAGCAGTTCTTC | CARGAGQPNEQFF
NA | many | TRBJ2-1 | 10 | TRBV4-2 | TGTGCCAGCGCTGGGAATGAGCAGTTCTTC | CASAGNEQFF
NA | many | TRBJ2-3 | 16 | TRBV20-1 | TGCAGTGCTAGAGGGGGGCTTGGGGGCCGTACAGATACGCAGTATTTT | CSARGGLGGRTDTQYF
TRBD1 | many | TRBJ1-5 | 15 | TRBV5-1 | TGCGCCAGCAGCTTGGGGGACAGGGGGGATGAGCCCCAGCATTTT | CASSLGDRGDEPQHF
NA | many | TRBJ1-1 | 14 | TRBV20-1 | TGCAGTGCCTTTCAACAGGCGATGAACACTGAAGCTTTCTTT | CSAFQQAMNTEAFF
TRBD2 | NA | TRBJ2-1 | 12 | TRBV29-1 | TGCAGCGTCCGGACTAGCATCGATGAGCAGTTCTTC | CSVRTSIDEQFF
TRBD2 | many | TRBJ2-1 | 16 | TRBV20-1 | TGCAGTGCTAGTGGGGGTGGACTAGCGGGAGTAGATGAGCAGTTCTTC | CSASGGGLAGVDEQFF
TRBD2 | many | TRBJ2-1 | 19 | TRBV4-3 | TGCGCCAGCAGCCAAGTACCTAGCGGTTGGGCCAAATCCTACAATGAGCAGTTCTTC | CASSQVPSGWAKSYNEQFF
TRBD2 | many | TRBJ2-7 | 14 | TRBV29-1 | TGCAGCGTTGTCGATAGCGGGGGGGCGGACGAGCAGTACTTC | CSVVDSGGADEQYF
NA | many | TRBJ1-4 | 12 | TRBV3-1 | TGTGCCAGCAGGAACGGAGGGGAAAAACTGTTTTTT | CASRNGGEKLFF
TRBD1 | few | TRBJ2-7 | 14 | TRBV20-1 | TGCAGTGCTACCTCACCGGGACAGTTCTACGAGCAGTACTTC | CSATSPGQFYEQYF
TRBD1 | many | TRBJ2-3 | 17 | TRBV4-3 | TGCGCCAGCAGCCCCTTCTGGATGGGACAGGGCCCAGATACGCAGTATTTT | CASSPFWMGQGPDTQYF
NA | few | TRBJ2-1 | 14 | TRBV4-2 | TGTGCCAGCAGCCCTGGACAGCCCTACAATGAGCAGTTCTTC | CASSPGQPYNEQFF
NA | many | TRBJ2-2 | 15 | TRBV10-3 | TGTGCCATCAGTGAATCCGAGGCGAACACCGGGGAGCTGTTTTTT | CAISESEANTGELFF
NA | many | TRBJ1-1 | 14 | TRBV14 | TGTGCCAGCAGCCAAGTATCAGGGCACACTGAAGCTTTCTTT | CASSQVSGHTEAFF
TRBD2 | many | TRBJ2-3 | 16 | TRBV9 | TGTGCCAGCAGCTCAGAGGGCGGGGGTGGCACAGATACGCAGTATTTT | CASSSEGGGGTDTQYF
NA | many | TRBJ2-1 | 13 | TRBV29-1 | TGCAGCTCACAGGGCCCTAGGATCAATGAGCAGTTCTTC | CSSQGPRINEQFF
TRBD2 | many | TRBJ2-7 | 15 | TRBV15 | TGTGCCACCAGCAGAGGGCTAGCGGGGACCTACGAGCAGTACTTC | CATSRGLAGTYEQYF